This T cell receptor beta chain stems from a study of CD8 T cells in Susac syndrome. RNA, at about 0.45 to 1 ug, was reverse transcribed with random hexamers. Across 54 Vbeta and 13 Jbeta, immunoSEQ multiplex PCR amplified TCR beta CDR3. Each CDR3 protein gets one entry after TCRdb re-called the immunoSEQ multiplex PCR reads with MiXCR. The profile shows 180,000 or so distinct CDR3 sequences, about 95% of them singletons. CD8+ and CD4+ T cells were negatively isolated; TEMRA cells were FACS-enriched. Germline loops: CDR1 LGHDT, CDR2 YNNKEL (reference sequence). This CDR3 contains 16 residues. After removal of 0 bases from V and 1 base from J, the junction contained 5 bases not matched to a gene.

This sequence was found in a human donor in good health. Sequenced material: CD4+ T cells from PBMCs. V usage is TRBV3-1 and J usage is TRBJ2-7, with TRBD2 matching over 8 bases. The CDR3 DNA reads TGTGCCAGCAGCCAAGATCTTGCGGGAGGATCCTACGAGCAGTACTTC. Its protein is CASSQDLAGGSYEQYF.